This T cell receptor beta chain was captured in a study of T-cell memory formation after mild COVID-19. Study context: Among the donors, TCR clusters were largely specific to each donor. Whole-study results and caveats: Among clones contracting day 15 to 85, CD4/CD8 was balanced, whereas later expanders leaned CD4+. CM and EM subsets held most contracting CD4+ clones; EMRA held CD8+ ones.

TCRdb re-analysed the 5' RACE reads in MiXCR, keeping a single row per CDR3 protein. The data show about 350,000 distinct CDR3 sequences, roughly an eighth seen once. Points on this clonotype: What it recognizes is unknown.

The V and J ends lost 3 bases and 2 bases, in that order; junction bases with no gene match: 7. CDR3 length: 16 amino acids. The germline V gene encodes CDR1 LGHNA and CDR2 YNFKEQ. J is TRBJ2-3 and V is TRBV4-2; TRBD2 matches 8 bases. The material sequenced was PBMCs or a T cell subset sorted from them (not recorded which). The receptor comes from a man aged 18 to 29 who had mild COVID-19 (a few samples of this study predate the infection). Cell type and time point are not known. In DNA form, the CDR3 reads TGTGCCAGCAGCCAGGCCGGGACTAGTGACACAGATACGCAGTATTTT. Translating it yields CASSQAGTSDTDTQYF.